This T cell receptor beta chain was sequenced for a study of cytomegalovirus exposure and HLA in healthy donors. Primers for the PCR totalled 60 Vbeta and 13 Jbeta. Method: immunoSEQ multiplex PCR; TCRdb's copy keeps in-frame clones and lacks some. The sample holds about 160,000 clones, roughly 80% seen once. Per the germline V gene, CDR1 is SGDLS and CDR2 is YYNGEE. The CDR3 consists of 17 residues. Trimming removed 0 bases at V and 1 base at J, with 16 bases between. In its sample, this clone was seen a few times. Antigen: not known. Points from the study as a whole: In a later analysis, a missense DCLRE1C variant was linked to TCR beta V- and J-gene trimming.

This TCR derives from a woman between 45 and 65 years old in good health and CMV-seronegative. The rearrangement uses TRBV9 and TRBJ1-1, with D possibly matching TRBD1 (6 bases). Sequencing input: PBMCs. CDR3: CASSVGVQGWENTEAFF. Here the CDR3 DNA reads TGTGCCAGCAGCGTAGGGGTACAGGGATGGGAGAACACTGAAGCTTTCTTT.